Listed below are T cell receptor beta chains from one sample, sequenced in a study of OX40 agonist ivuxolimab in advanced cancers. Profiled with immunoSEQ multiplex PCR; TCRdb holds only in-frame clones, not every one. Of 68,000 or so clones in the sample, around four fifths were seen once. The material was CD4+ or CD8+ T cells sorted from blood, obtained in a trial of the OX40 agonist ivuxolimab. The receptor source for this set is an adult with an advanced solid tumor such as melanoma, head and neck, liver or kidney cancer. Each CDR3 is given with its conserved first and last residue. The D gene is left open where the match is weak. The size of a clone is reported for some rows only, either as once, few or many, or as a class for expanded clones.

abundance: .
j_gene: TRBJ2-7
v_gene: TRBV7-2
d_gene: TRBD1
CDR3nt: TGTGCCAGCAGCCGGGGACAGAGCTCCTACGAGCAGTACTTC
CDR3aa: CASSRGQSSYEQYF

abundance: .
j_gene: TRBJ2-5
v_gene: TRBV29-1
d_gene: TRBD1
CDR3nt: TGCAGCGTCCACAGGGGGCTCCAAGAGACCCAGTACTTC
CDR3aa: CSVHRGLQETQYF

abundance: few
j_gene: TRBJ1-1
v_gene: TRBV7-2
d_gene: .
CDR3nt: TGTGCCAGCAGCCCGAAGGGGAGGTACACTGAAGCTTTCTTT
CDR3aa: CASSPKGRYTEAFF

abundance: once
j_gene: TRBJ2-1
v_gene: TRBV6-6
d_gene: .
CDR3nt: TGTGCCAGCAGTTCCCATAGCGGTCCCTACAATGAGCAGTTCTTC
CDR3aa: CASSSHSGPYNEQFF

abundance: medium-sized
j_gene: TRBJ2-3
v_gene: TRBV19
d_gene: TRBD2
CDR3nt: TGTGCCAGTAGTCCGGGACTACGCATGCCAGATACGCAGTATTTT
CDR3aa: CASSPGLRMPDTQYF

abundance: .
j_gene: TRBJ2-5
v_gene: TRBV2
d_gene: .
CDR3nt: TGTGCCAGCAGCATGAATTTCTTTGGGGAGACCCAGTACTTC
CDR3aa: CASSMNFFGETQYF

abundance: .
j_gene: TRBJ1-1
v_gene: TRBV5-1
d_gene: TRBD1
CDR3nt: TGCGCCAGCAGTCCCCGGACAGGGATGAACACTGAAGCTTTCTTT
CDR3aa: CASSPRTGMNTEAFF

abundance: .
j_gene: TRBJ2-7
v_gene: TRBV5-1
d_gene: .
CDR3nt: TGCGCCAGCAGCTTGGCAGGGCCCGAGCAGTACTTC
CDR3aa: CASSLAGPEQYF

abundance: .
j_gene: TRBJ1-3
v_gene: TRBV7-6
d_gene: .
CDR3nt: TGTGCCAGCAGCTTACGGGGCTCTGGAAACACCATATATTTT
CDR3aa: CASSLRGSGNTIYF

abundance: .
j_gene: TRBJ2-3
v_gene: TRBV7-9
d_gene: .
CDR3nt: TGTGCCAGCAGCTTTCGGCAGCCCACAGATACGCAGTATTTT
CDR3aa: CASSFRQPTDTQYF

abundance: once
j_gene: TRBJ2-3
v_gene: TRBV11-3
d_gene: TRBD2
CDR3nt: TGTGCCAGCAGCCTTGGGTCGGGGGGTGGCACAGATACGCAGTATTTT
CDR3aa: CASSLGSGGGTDTQYF

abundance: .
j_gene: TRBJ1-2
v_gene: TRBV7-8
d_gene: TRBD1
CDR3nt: TGTGCCAGCAGCTCGGGGACAGGGGATATTGGCTACACCTTC
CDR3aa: CASSSGTGDIGYTF